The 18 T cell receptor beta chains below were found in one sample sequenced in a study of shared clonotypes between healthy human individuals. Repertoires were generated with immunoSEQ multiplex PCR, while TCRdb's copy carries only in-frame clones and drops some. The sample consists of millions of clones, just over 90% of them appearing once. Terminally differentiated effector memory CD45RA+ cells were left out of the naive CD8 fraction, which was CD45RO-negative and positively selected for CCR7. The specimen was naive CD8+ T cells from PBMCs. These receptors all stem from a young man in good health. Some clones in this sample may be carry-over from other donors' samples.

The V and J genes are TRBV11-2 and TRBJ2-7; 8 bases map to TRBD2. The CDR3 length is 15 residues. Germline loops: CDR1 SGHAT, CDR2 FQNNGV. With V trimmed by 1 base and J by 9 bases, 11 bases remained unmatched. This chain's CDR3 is CASSLGISGKIAQYF. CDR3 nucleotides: TGTGCCAGCAGCTTAGGTATTAGCGGGAAAATCGCGCAGTACTTC. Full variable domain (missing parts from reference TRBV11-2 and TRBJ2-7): EAGVAQSPRYKIIEKRQSVAFWCNPISGHATLYWYQQILGQGPKLLIQFQNNGVVDDSQLPKDRFSAERLKGVDSTLKIQPAKLEDSAVYLCASSLGISGKIAQYFGPGTRLTVT.

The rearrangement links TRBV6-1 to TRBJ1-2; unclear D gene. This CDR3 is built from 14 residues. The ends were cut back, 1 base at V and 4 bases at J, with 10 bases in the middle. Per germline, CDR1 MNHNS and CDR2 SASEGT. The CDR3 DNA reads TGTGCCAGCAGTGAAGGTTTTCGGTCCTATGGCTACACCTTC. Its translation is CASSEGFRSYGYTF.

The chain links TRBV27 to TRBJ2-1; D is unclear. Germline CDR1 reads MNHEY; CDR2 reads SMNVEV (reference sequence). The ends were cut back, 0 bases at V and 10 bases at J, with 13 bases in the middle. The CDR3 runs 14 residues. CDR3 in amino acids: CASSLSEGFGEQFF. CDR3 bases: TGTGCCAGCAGTTTATCCGAAGGGTTTGGGGAGCAGTTCTTC.

The CDR3 here is CASTGDLPDTQYF. For the CDR3, the DNA is TGTGCCAGCACAGGGGACCTCCCAGATACGCAGTATTTT. The chain links TRBV19 to TRBJ2-3; TRBD1 matches at 7 bases. CDR1 LNHDA and CDR2 SQIVND come from the germline V gene (reference sequence). The CDR3 loop spans 13 amino acids. J lost 4 bases, V lost 9 bases, and 7 bases had no gene match.

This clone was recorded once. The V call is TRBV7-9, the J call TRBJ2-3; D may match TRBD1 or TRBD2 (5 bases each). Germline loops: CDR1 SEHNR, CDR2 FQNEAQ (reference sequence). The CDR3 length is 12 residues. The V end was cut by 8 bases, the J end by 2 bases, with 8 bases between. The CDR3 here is CASGTPTDTQYF. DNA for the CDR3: TGTGCCAGCGGGACCCCCACAGATACGCAGTATTTT.

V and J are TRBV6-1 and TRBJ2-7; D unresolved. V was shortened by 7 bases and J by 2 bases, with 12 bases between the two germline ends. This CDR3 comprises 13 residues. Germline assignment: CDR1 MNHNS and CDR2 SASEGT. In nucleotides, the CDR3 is TGTGCCAGCAAAGTCGGCACGACCTACGAGCAGTACTTC. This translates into CASKVGTTYEQYF.

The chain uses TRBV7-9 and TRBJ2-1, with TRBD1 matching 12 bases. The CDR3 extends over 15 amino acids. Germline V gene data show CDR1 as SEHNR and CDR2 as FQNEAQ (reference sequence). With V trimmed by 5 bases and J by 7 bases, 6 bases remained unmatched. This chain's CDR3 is CASSNRDRGHNEQFF. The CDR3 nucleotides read TGTGCCAGCAGCAACCGGGACAGGGGGCATAATGAGCAGTTCTTC.

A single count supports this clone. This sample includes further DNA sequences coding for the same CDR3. The CDR3 loop reads CASSNSYEQYF. CDR3 in DNA: TGCGCCAGCAGCAATTCCTACGAGCAGTACTTC. The chain couples TRBV4-1 to TRBJ2-7; D is uncertain. Germline CDR1 reads MGHRA; CDR2 reads YSYEKL. The CDR3 is made up of 11 amino acids. Trimming cost V 5 bases and J 1 base, with 3 bases left between them.

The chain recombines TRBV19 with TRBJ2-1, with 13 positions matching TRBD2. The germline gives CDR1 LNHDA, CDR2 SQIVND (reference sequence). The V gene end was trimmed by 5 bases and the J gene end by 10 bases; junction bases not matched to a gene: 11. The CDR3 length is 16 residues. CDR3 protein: CASSASLAGGPREQFF. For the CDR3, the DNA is TGTGCCAGTAGTGCCTCACTAGCGGGAGGGCCCCGGGAGCAGTTCTTC.

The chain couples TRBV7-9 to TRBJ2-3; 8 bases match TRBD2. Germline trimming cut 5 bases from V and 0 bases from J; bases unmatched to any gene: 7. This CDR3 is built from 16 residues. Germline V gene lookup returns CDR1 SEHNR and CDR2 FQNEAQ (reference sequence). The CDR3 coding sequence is TGTGCCAGCAGCCCACTAGCGGAGCCTAGCACAGATACGCAGTATTTT. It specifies CASSPLAEPSTDTQYF.

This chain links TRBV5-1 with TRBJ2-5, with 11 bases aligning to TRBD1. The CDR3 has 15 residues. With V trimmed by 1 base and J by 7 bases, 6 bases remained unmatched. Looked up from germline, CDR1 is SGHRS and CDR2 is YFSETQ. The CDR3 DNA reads TGCGCCAGCAGCTTGACCGGGACAGGGGGTCGGACCCAGTACTTC. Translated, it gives CASSLTGTGGRTQYF.

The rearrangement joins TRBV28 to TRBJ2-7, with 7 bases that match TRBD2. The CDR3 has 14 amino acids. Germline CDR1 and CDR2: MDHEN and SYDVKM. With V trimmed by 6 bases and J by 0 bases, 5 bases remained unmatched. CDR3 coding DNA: TGTGCCAGCAGACCGGGACTAAGCTCCTACGAGCAGTACTTC. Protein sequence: CASRPGLSSYEQYF.

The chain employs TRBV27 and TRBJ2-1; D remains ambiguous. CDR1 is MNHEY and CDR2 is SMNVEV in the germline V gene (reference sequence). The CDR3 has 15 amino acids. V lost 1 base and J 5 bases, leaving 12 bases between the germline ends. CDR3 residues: CASSLFRAVDNEQFF. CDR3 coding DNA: TGTGCCAGCAGTTTATTTCGGGCTGTGGACAATGAGCAGTTCTTC.

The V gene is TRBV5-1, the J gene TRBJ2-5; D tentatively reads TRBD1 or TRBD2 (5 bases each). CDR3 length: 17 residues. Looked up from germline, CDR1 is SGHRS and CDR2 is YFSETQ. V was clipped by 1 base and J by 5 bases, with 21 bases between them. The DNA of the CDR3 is TGCGCCAGCAGCTTGATTGGGGGAGACCGGAGGTGGGAGACCCAGTACTTC. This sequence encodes CASSLIGGDRRWETQYF.

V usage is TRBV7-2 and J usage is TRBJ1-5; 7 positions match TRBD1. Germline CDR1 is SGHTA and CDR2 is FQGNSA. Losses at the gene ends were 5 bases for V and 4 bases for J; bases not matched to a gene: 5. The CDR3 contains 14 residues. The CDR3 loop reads CASSDRVSNQPQHF. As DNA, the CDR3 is TGTGCCAGCAGCGACAGGGTCTCTAATCAGCCCCAGCATTTT. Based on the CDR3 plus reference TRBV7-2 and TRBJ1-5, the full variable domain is GAGVSQSPSNKVTEKGKDVELRCDPISGHTALYWYRQSLGQGLEFLIYFQGNSAPDKSGLPSDRFSAERTGGSVSTLTIQRTQQEDSAVYLCASSDRVSNQPQHFGDGTRLSIL.

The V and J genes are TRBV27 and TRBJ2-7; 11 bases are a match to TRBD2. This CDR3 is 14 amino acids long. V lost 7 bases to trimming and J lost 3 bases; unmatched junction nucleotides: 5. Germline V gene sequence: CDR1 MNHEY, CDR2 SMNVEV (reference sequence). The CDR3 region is CASKLAGALYEQYF. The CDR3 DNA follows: TGTGCCAGCAAACTAGCGGGAGCACTCTACGAGCAGTACTTC.

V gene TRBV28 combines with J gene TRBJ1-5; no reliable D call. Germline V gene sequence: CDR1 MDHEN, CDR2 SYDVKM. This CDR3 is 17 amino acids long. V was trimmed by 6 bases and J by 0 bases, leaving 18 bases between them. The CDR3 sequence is CASSLIRQQYSNQPQHF. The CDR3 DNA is TGTGCCAGCAGCCTTATAAGGCAACAATATAGCAATCAGCCCCAGCATTTT.

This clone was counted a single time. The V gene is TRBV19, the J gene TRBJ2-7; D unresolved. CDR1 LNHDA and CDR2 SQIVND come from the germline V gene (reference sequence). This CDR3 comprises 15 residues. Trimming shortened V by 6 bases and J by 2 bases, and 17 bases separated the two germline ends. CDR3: CASRIQNYPPYEQYF. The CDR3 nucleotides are TGTGCCAGTAGAATCCAGAACTATCCCCCCTACGAGCAGTACTTC.